This T cell receptor beta chain was recorded in a study of blood T cell repertoires in COVID-19. Seattle patients were enrolled during active infection and followed longitudinally. Method: immunoSEQ multiplex PCR; TCRdb's copy keeps in-frame clones and lacks some. The sample has 250,000 to 300,000 clones, around nine tenths seen once; the top ten hold about 11%. This clonotype was sampled from a woman aged 25 to 39 with COVID-19, enrolled during active disease. The sequencing sample was made of peripheral blood.

Here the CDR3 DNA reads TGCGCCAGCAGCTTCCCGACTAGCGGGAGTTGGGAGACCCAGTACTTC. Encoded protein: CASSFPTSGSWETQYF. The V call is TRBV5-1, the J call TRBJ2-5; 12 nucleotides agree with TRBD2. The CDR3 totals 16 residues. CDR1 is SGHRS, CDR2 YFSETQ, per germline. The V gene end was trimmed by 2 bases and the J gene end by 5 bases; junction bases not matched to a gene: 7.